The 22 T cell receptor beta chains given below trace back to one sample, sequenced in a study of T cell changes during pregnancy in multiple sclerosis (dated by TCRdb to about 2019). The library was built by means of the immunoSEQ multiplex PCR assay. TCRdb took this table from immuneACCESS and kept in-frame rearrangements with V and J called. Such tables lack part of the clones; where checked against another copy, unresolved V genes explain under half of the gap, and the rest is unexplained. In all, the sample holds tens of thousands of clones, and 91% of those were seen once. In total, the top ten clones hold about 1.7% of the sample. Here the sequenced sample was peripheral blood, taken after pregnancy. The receptors originated from a female donor in good health, enrolled as a control in a pregnancy study.

This chain uses TRBV4-1 with TRBJ1-2, with D unresolved. Germline assignment: CDR1 MGHRA and CDR2 YSYEKL. Trimming pared 1 base from V and 7 bases from J, leaving 16 bases between. This CDR3 is built from 15 residues. In nucleotides, the CDR3 is TGCGCCAGCAGCCAAGTCGTTGAGACACCAAGTGGCTACACCTTC. It yields the protein CASSQVVETPSGYTF.

This clone was seen only a few times. The V gene is TRBV7-2, the J gene TRBJ1-2; 7 bases match TRBD1. Germline V lookup: CDR1 SGHTA, CDR2 FQGNSA. V dropped 1 base and J dropped 6; count of bases not matched to a gene: 5. The CDR3 length is 14 residues. CDR3 in amino acids: CASSLGITGDGYTF. CDR3 in DNA: TGTGCCAGCAGCTTAGGAATCACAGGGGATGGCTACACCTTC.

The V and J genes are TRBV10-3 and TRBJ1-1; D unresolved. Trimming removed 9 bases at V and 1 base at J, with 12 bases between. The germline V gene encodes CDR1 ENHRY and CDR2 SYGVKD. The CDR3 consists of 13 residues. The CDR3 DNA follows: TGTGCCATTCAGTTACAGACGAACACTGAAGCTTTCTTT. Translating gives CAIQLQTNTEAFF.

The gene calls are TRBV7-3 and TRBJ2-6; the D is unclear. Germline-derived CDR1 and CDR2 are SGHTA and FQGTGA. The V end was cut by 3 bases, the J end by 4 bases, with 4 bases between. This CDR3 is 13 amino acids long. The CDR3 region has the DNA TGTGCCAGCAGCTTGGGCGGGGCCAACGTCCTGACTTTC. Translation gives CASSLGGANVLTF.

The V and J genes are TRBV7-3 and TRBJ1-2; D is perhaps TRBD1 (6 bases). Germline CDR1 is SGHTA and CDR2 is FQGTGA. V was shortened by 5 bases and J by 8 bases, with 21 bases between the two germline ends. This CDR3 region has 15 residues. The CDR3 coding sequence is TGTGCCAGCAGCCCGAGGGGGGGTAAAGGAGGCGGCTACACCTTC. This codes for CASSPRGGKGGGYTF.

The chain carries TRBV28 and TRBJ1-2; 9 nucleotides match TRBD1. This CDR3 has 15 residues. Germline-derived CDR1 and CDR2 are MDHEN and SYDVKM. V was clipped by 3 bases and J by 2 bases; unmatched bases: 4. DNA of the CDR3: TGTGCCAGCAGTTTGGGACAGGGAGTCAACTATGGCTACACCTTC. Protein product: CASSLGQGVNYGYTF.

This sequence joins TRBV7-3 and TRBJ2-7, with D tentatively TRBD1 (5 bases). The CDR3 extends over 15 amino acids. The V end lost 2 bases, the J end lost 0 bases, and 11 bases lay between the germline ends. The germline gives CDR1 SGHTA, CDR2 FQGTGA. CDR3 in DNA: TGTGCCAGCAGCTTATCAGGGCCGAGCTCCTACGAGCAGTACTTC. Protein product: CASSLSGPSSYEQYF.

The rearrangement links TRBV27 to TRBJ1-1; 9 nucleotides agree with TRBD1. Germline V gene sequence: CDR1 MNHEY, CDR2 SMNVEV (reference sequence). The CDR3 extends over 12 amino acids. With 7 bases clipped from V and 10 bases from J, the junction kept 7 bases outside the gene matches. CDR3 amino acids: CASNSDRGIAFF. The DNA for the CDR3 is TGTGCCAGCAATTCCGACAGGGGGATAGCTTTCTTT.

The chain combines TRBV6-5 with TRBJ1-2; weak D call: TRBD1 (6 bases). Germline V lookup: CDR1 MNHEY, CDR2 SVGAGI. The length of the CDR3 is 15 residues. Trimming removed 0 bases from V and 4 bases from J, with 12 bases in between. The CDR3 spells CASSYSLAGAYGYTF. The CDR3 nucleotides read TGTGCCAGCAGTTACTCTCTAGCAGGGGCCTATGGCTACACCTTC.

The chain links TRBV10-3 to TRBJ1-6; 12 nucleotides line up with TRBD1. Germline CDR1 and CDR2: ENHRY and SYGVKD. The CDR3 sequence is 17 residues long. J was trimmed by 10 bases and V by 0 bases; bases with no gene match: 7. The CDR3 spells CAISESGTGGPMSPLHF. DNA of the CDR3: TGTGCCATCAGTGAGTCCGGGACAGGGGGCCCAATGTCACCCCTCCACTTT.

The chain links TRBV7-9 to TRBJ1-1, with a weak D call TRBD1 (5 bases). The CDR3 sequence is 15 residues long. The germline gives CDR1 SEHNR, CDR2 FQNEAQ (reference sequence). V lost 1 base to trimming and J lost 1 base, with 10 bases between them. For the CDR3, the DNA is TGTGCCAGCAGCTTAGACAGGACTAGGAACACTGAAGCTTTCTTT. This gives the protein CASSLDRTRNTEAFF.

This chain uses TRBV4-2 with TRBJ2-1; TRBD1 aligns across 7 bases. There are 14 residues in the CDR3. V dropped 1 base and J dropped 9; count of bases not matched to a gene: 6. Looked up from germline, CDR1 is LGHNA and CDR2 is YNFKEQ. CDR3 region: CASSQVRDSGEQFF. In DNA form, the CDR3 reads TGTGCCAGCAGCCAAGTCCGGGACAGTGGTGAGCAGTTCTTC.

V and J are TRBV7-2 and TRBJ2-7, with 9 bases aligning to TRBD1. The CDR3 has 14 residues. V trimming: 5 bases; J trimming: 6 bases; junction bases outside the gene matches: 8. Germline V lookup: CDR1 SGHTA, CDR2 FQGNSA. The CDR3 nucleotides are TGTGCCAGCAGCCGAACCGGGACAGGGTTCGAGCAGTACTTC. It specifies CASSRTGTGFEQYF.

The chain recombines TRBV19 with TRBJ2-6, with TRBD2 matching 8 bases. Germline values: CDR1 LNHDA, CDR2 SQIVND (reference sequence). There are 17 residues in the CDR3. The V and J ends lost 2 bases and 2 bases, in that order; junction bases with no gene match: 5. This chain's CDR3 is CASSITPGRAGANVLTF. For the CDR3, the DNA is TGTGCCAGTAGTATAACCCCCGGGAGGGCTGGGGCCAACGTCCTGACTTTC.

This rearrangement joins TRBV28 to TRBJ1-5; no firm D call. This CDR3 comprises 14 residues. The V and J ends lost 2 bases and 6 bases respectively, with 11 bases between them. Germline V CDR1 and CDR2: MDHEN, SYDVKM. Written as DNA, the CDR3 is TGTGCCAGCAGTTTAAGTGGGGAGGCTCAGCCCCAGCATTTT. Translating gives CASSLSGEAQPQHF.

CDR3 DNA sequence: TGTGCCAGCAGCCAAGATGAGGGCGGGGGGGCCGCCGAGCAGTACTTC. Translated, it gives CASSQDEGGGAAEQYF. V gene TRBV4-2 combines with J gene TRBJ2-7, with TRBD2 identical over 9 bases. This CDR3 comprises 16 residues. V was pared by 0 bases and J by 6 bases, with 9 bases of the junction left unmatched. CDR1 is LGHNA and CDR2 is YNFKEQ in the germline V gene.

V usage is TRBV5-4 and J usage is TRBJ2-5; the match to TRBD2 covers 10 bases. Per germline, CDR1 SGHNT and CDR2 YYREEE (reference sequence). The CDR3 is 15 amino acids. Losses at the gene ends were 5 bases for V and 4 bases for J; bases not matched to a gene: 8. CDR3: CASRPGLADRETQYF. DNA for the CDR3: TGTGCCAGCAGGCCTGGACTAGCGGATAGAGAGACCCAGTACTTC.

The chain couples TRBV2 to TRBJ1-5, with TRBD1 matching 7 bases. Germline-derived CDR1 and CDR2 are SNHLY and FYNNEI. There are 13 residues in the CDR3. V lost 4 bases, J lost 6 bases, and 3 bases stayed unmatched. CDR3 sequence (DNA): TGTGCCAGCAGTGGACAGGGAGTTCAGCCCCAGCATTTT. As protein: CASSGQGVQPQHF.

The chain couples TRBV9 to TRBJ1-2, with TRBD1 matching over 7 bases. Looked up from germline, CDR1 is SGDLS and CDR2 is YYNGEE. With 2 bases clipped from V and 2 bases from J, the junction kept 12 bases outside the gene matches. There are 17 residues in the CDR3. The CDR3 region is CASSVGTANLPNYGYTF. The DNA for the CDR3 is TGTGCCAGCAGCGTGGGGACAGCCAATTTACCAAACTATGGCTACACCTTC.

V gene TRBV4-3 combines with J gene TRBJ1-2; tentative D call: TRBD1 (5 bases). From germline, CDR1 is LGHNA and CDR2 YSLEER. The CDR3 runs 16 residues. V was pared by 1 base and J by 0 bases, with 12 bases between. The CDR3 spells CASSQGLLGANYGYTF. CDR3 nucleotide sequence: TGCGCCAGCAGCCAAGGACTCTTAGGGGCTAACTATGGCTACACCTTC.

The V gene is TRBV7-2, the J gene TRBJ1-4; D gene uncertain. The V gene lost 3 bases and the J gene lost 11 bases, with 7 bases spanning the gap. The CDR3 runs to 11 residues. Germline V gene lookup returns CDR1 SGHTA and CDR2 FQGNSA. The CDR3 coding sequence is TGTGCCAGCAGCTTCGGGTGGAAACTGTTTTTT. It codes for CASSFGWKLFF.

The chain links TRBV11-2 to TRBJ1-1; D may be TRBD1 (6 bases). The CDR3 has 13 residues. Germline V gene lookup returns CDR1 SGHAT and CDR2 FQNNGV. Trimming cost V 6 bases and J 1 base, with 9 bases left between them. The CDR3 nucleotides are TGTGCCAGCAGGGCACAGGGGAACACTGAAGCTTTCTTT. Translation gives CASRAQGNTEAFF.